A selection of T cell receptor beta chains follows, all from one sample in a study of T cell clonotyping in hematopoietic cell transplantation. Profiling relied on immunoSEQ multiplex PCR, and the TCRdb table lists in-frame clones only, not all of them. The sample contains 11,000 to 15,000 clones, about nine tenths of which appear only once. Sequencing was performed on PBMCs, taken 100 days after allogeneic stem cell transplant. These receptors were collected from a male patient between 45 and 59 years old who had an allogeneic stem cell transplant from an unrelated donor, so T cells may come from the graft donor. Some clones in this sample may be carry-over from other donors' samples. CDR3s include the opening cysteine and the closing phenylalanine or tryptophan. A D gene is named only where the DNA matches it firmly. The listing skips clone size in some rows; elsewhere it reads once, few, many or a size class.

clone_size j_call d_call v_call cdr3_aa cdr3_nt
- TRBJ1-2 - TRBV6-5 CASSPRGLRSGYTF TGTGCCAGCAGCCCCCGGGGGTTGCGCAGTGGCTACACCTTC
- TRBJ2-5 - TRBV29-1 CSVAKETQYF TGCAGCGTTGCTAAAGAGACCCAGTACTTC
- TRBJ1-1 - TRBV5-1 CASSLAQGMNTEAFF TGCGCCAGCAGCTTGGCCCAGGGGATGAACACTGAAGCTTTCTTT
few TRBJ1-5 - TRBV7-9 CASSFSRPGVQPQHF TGTGCCAGCAGCTTTAGCCGGCCAGGGGTTCAGCCCCAGCATTTT
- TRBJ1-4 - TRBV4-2 CASSQGRGEEKLFF TGTGCCAGCAGCCAGGGCCGGGGGGAAGAAAAACTGTTTTTT
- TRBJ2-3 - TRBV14 CASSHLGATQYF TGTGCCAGCAGCCATCTAGGGGCGACGCAGTATTTT
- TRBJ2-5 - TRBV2 CASSDRQQETQYF TGTGCCAGCAGTGACAGACAGCAAGAGACCCAGTACTTC
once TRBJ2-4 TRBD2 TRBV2 CASNPGTSGRAGNIQYF TGTGCCAGCAACCCTGGGACTAGCGGGAGGGCCGGCAACATTCAGTACTTC
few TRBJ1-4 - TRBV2 CASSDWVKEGKLFF TGTGCCAGCAGTGATTGGGTAAAAGAGGGAAAACTGTTTTTT
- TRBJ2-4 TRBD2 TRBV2 CASTFGLAGHNIQYF TGTGCCAGCACTTTTGGCTTAGCGGGCCACAACATTCAGTACTTC
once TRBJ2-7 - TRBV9 CASSVGYGSSYEQYF TGTGCCAGCAGCGTGGGGTATGGGTCGTCCTACGAGCAGTACTTC
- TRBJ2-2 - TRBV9 CASSPGGTGELFF TGTGCCAGCAGCCCCGGAGGCACCGGGGAGCTGTTTTTT
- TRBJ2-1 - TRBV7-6 CASSPWALISSYNEQFF TGTGCCAGCAGCCCGTGGGCGCTTATTAGCTCCTACAATGAGCAGTTCTTC
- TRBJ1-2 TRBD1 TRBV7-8 CASSLGGQGGYGYTF TGTGCCAGCAGCTTAGGGGGACAGGGGGGATATGGCTACACCTTC
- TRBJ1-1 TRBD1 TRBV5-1 CASSIQGASTEAFF TGCGCCAGCAGCATACAGGGGGCTAGCACTGAAGCTTTCTTT
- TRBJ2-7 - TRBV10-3 CAISDGSSYEQYF TGTGCCATCAGTGATGGGAGCTCCTACGAGCAGTACTTC
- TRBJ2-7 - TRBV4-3 CASSRGTYRGLFSSYEQYF TGCGCCAGCAGCCGTGGGACCTACCGGGGACTTTTTAGCTCCTACGAGCAGTACTTC
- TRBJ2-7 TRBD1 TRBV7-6 CASSSRTGGYEQYF TGTGCCAGCAGCTCCCGGACAGGGGGCTACGAGCAGTACTTC
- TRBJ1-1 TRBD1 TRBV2 CASSRQGNTEAFF TGTGCCAGCAGTCGACAGGGGAACACTGAAGCTTTCTTT
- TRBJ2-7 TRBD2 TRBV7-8 CASSSGVGEGYEQYF TGTGCCAGCAGCTCCGGAGTCGGGGAGGGCTACGAGCAGTACTTC
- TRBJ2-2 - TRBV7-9 CASSPTETNTGELFF TGTGCCAGCAGTCCGACAGAAACCAACACCGGGGAGCTGTTTTTT
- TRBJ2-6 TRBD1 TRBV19 CASSYRGPGANVLTF TGTGCCAGTAGTTACAGGGGGCCTGGGGCCAACGTCCTGACTTTC
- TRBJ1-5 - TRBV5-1 CASSLDSYTSNQPQHF TGCGCCAGCAGCTTGGACAGTTATACTAGCAATCAGCCCCAGCATTTT
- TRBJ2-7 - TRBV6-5 CASSYSWPGSYEQYF TGTGCCAGCAGTTACTCTTGGCCGGGGTCCTACGAGCAGTACTTC
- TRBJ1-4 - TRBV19 CASSIGQPSRWEKLFF TGTGCCAGTAGTATCGGACAGCCAAGTCGGTGGGAAAAACTGTTTTTT
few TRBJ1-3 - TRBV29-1 CSVEWGNTIYF TGCAGCGTTGAGTGGGGAAACACCATATATTTT
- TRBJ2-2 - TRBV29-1 CSVSENTGELFF TGCAGCGTTTCCGAAAACACCGGGGAGCTGTTTTTT
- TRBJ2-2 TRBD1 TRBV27 CASRSGGRGELFF TGTGCCAGCAGGTCAGGGGGTCGCGGGGAGCTGTTTTTT
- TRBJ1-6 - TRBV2 CASSGLSSYNSPLHF TGTGCCAGCAGTGGGTTGAGCTCCTATAATTCACCCCTCCACTTT
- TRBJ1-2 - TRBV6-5 CASSYGEGYGYTF TGTGCCAGCAGTTACGGGGAGGGGTATGGCTACACCTTC
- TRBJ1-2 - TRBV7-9 CASSLGHLGYGYTF TGTGCCAGCAGCTTAGGACACCTTGGCTATGGCTACACCTTC
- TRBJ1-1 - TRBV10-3 CAISDRNRVTNTEAFF TGTGCCATCAGTGACAGGAACCGCGTAACGAACACTGAAGCTTTCTTT
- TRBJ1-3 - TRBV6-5 CASSYEHRSGNTIYF TGTGCCAGCAGTTACGAACACCGCTCTGGAAACACCATATATTTT
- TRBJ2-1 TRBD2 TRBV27 CASSPGLPNNEQFF TGTGCCAGCAGCCCGGGACTACCTAACAATGAGCAGTTCTTC
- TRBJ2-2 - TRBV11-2 CASSPVRGYGGELFF TGTGCCAGCAGCCCCGTTAGGGGATATGGCGGGGAGCTGTTTTTT
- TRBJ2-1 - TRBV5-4 CASSLQAAYNEQFF TGTGCCAGCAGCTTGCAGGCCGCCTACAATGAGCAGTTCTTC
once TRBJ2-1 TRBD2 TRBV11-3 CASSLGSGGRAEQFF TGTGCCAGCAGCTTAGGAAGCGGGGGAAGGGCTGAGCAGTTCTTC
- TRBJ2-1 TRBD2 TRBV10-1 CASSAQRGGNEQFF TGCGCCAGCAGTGCCCAGCGGGGAGGGAATGAGCAGTTCTTC
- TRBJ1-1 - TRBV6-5 CASSYSGGSTEAFF TGTGCCAGCAGTTACTCAGGGGGGAGCACTGAAGCTTTCTTT
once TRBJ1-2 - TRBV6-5 CASTQGSHGYTF TGTGCCAGCACCCAGGGGTCCCATGGCTACACCTTC
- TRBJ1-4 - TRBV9 CASRTLGGVANEKLFF TGTGCCAGCAGAACTCTCGGGGGCGTAGCTAATGAAAAACTGTTTTTT
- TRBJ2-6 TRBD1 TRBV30 CAWSPQGSGANVLTF TGTGCCTGGAGTCCACAGGGGTCTGGGGCCAACGTCCTGACTTTC